The source of this T cell receptor beta chain is a study of blood T cell repertoires in COVID-19. Of note for this clone: An end of the junction does not agree with germline; a read error may underlie this.

This CDR3 is 14 amino acids long. Germline assignment: CDR1 SGHRS and CDR2 YFSETQ. The table came from immunoSEQ multiplex PCR; TCRdb's copy has only in-frame clones and leaves some out. The repertoire has around 100,000 clones, over 70% of them found once; the top ten carry approximately 0.77%. Sequencing input: peripheral blood. The V call is TRBV5-1, the J call TRBJ2-6; D perhaps matches TRBD2 (6 bases). The receptor was derived from a woman in her seventies with acute or convalescent COVID-19. The CDR3 reads CASSGGTGANVLTF. The CDR3 nucleotides read TGCGCCAGCAGCGGAGGGACTGGCGCCAACGTCCTGACTTTC. The whole variable domain, remainder taken from reference TRBV5-1 and TRBJ2-6, is KAGVTQTPRYLIKTRGQQVTLSCSPISGHRSVSWYQQTPGQGLQFLFEYFSETQRNKGNFPGRFSGRQFSNSRSEMNVSTLELGDSALYLCASSGGTGANVLTFGAGSRLTVL.